The TCR beta chain described here comes from a study of a mutant IDH1 vaccine in newly diagnosed glioma. Study as a whole: Once 4-6 weeks had passed after radiotherapy alone, vaccination started, or it started with temozolomide cycles.

Whole-study findings and limits: Pseudoprogression apparently lacked any relation to changes in top peripheral T cell clonotypes.

Here immunoSEQ multiplex PCR was the method, and the copy in TCRdb shows in-frame clones only, minus some. Here the sample spans tens of thousands of clones, 81% being singletons. Time point noted: week 35, safety follow-up. Topical imiquimod accompanied each vaccine dose, which consisted of 300 ug of mutant IDH1 20-mer peptide. In the case of this clone: Its cognate antigen is unknown.

The sequenced sample was PBMCs, obtained from a glioma patient whose treatment included an IDH1 peptide vaccine. This clonotype originated in a man aged 35 to 55 with glioma.

The CDR3: CASSLNGVTDTQYF. The CDR3 coding sequence is TGTGCCAGCAGCTTAAACGGAGTCACAGATACGCAGTATTTT. The rearrangement links TRBV7-9 to TRBJ2-3, with D uncertain. The V gene lost 2 bases and the J gene lost 2 bases, with 8 bases spanning the gap. This CDR3 comprises 14 residues. CDR1 SEHNR and CDR2 FQNEAQ come from the germline V gene (reference sequence).